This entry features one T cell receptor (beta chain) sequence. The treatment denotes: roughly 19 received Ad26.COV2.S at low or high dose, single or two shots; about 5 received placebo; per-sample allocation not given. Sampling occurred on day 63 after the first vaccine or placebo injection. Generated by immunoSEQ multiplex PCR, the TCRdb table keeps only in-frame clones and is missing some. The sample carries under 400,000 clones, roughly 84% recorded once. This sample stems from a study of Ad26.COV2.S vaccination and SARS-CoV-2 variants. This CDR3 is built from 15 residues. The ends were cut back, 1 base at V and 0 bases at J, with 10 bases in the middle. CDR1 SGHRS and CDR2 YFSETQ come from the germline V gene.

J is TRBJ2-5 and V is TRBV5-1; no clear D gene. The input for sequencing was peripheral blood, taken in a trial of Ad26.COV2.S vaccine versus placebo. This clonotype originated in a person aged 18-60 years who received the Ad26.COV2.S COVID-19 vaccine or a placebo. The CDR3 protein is CASSLLGRNQETQYF. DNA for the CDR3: TGCGCCAGCAGCTTGTTAGGCAGAAACCAAGAGACCCAGTACTTC.